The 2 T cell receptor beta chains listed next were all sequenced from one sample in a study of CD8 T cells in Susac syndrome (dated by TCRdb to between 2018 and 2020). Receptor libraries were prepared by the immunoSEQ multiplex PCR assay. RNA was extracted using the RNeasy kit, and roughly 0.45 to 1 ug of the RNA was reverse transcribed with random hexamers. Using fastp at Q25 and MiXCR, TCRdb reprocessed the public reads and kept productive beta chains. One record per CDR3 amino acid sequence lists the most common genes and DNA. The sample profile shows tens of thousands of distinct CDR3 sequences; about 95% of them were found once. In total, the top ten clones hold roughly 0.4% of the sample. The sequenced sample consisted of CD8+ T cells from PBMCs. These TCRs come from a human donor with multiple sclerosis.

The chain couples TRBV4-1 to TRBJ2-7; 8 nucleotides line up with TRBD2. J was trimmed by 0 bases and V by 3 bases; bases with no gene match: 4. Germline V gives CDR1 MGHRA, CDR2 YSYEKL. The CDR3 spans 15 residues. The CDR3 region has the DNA TGCGCCAGCAGCCAGGAGCGGGGGAACTCCTACGAGCAGTACTTC. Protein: CASSQERGNSYEQYF.

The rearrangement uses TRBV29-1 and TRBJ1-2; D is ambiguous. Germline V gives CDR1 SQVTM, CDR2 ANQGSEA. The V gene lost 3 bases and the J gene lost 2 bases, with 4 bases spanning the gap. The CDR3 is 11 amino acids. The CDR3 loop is CSVDINYGYTF. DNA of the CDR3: TGCAGCGTTGACATCAACTATGGCTACACCTTC.